Listed below are T cell receptor beta chains from one sample, sequenced in a study of T cell repertoires in cytomegalovirus infection. No antigen has been identified for these receptors. TCRdb re-called the reads with MiXCR, one entry per CDR3 protein. Here the sample spans some 200,000 distinct CDR3 sequences, about 38% being singletons. Sequencing was performed on CD8+ T cells from cultured PBMCs, taken from culture after CMV antigen stimulation. Receptor source: a human donor in good health (CMV status not recorded). Some clones in this sample may be carry-over from other donors' samples. Both conserved end residues are trimmed from each CDR3. The order of the fields is CDR3 protein, V gene, J gene, clone size. Clone size is not always given. Where it is, it says once, few, many or a class for expanded clones.

cdr3_aa: ASRRTSGRVYEQY
v_call: TRBV27
j_call: TRBJ2-7
clone_size: NA

cdr3_aa: ASSSPRSGSPDTQY
v_call: TRBV27
j_call: TRBJ2-3
clone_size: NA

cdr3_aa: ASSYPRNGYT
v_call: TRBV6-2/TRBV6-3
j_call: TRBJ1-2
clone_size: many

cdr3_aa: ASSRKREGYEQY
v_call: TRBV5-6
j_call: TRBJ2-7
clone_size: NA

cdr3_aa: ASNLGDAAGNTIY
v_call: TRBV5-1
j_call: TRBJ1-3
clone_size: once

cdr3_aa: ASSGVSGTGGFFDEQF
v_call: TRBV13
j_call: TRBJ2-1
clone_size: few

cdr3_aa: ASSYSAGGGIQY
v_call: TRBV6-5
j_call: TRBJ2-4
clone_size: many

cdr3_aa: ASSPGQRGPQGRTS
v_call: TRBV3-1
j_call: TRBJ2-7
clone_size: NA

cdr3_aa: ASSFELTGQPQH
v_call: TRBV7-8
j_call: TRBJ1-5
clone_size: few

cdr3_aa: ASSKLALTYNEQF
v_call: TRBV7-6
j_call: TRBJ2-1
clone_size: few

cdr3_aa: ASSYSGQGLWEQF
v_call: TRBV5-6
j_call: TRBJ2-1
clone_size: NA

cdr3_aa: ASSQGGLVIGYEQY
v_call: TRBV4-2
j_call: TRBJ2-7
clone_size: few

cdr3_aa: ASSYSSSREQY
v_call: TRBV6-2/TRBV6-3
j_call: TRBJ2-7
clone_size: NA

cdr3_aa: ARRGGMDRADTKY
v_call: TRBV11-2
j_call: TRBJ2-3
clone_size: NA

cdr3_aa: ASSFPWNSGQETQY
v_call: TRBV5-6
j_call: TRBJ2-5
clone_size: few

cdr3_aa: ASSLALHLGETEAF
v_call: TRBV7-2
j_call: TRBJ1-1
clone_size: NA

cdr3_aa: ASSDTGTPYEQY
v_call: TRBV5-6
j_call: TRBJ2-7
clone_size: few

cdr3_aa: ASSFIGAKNTEAF
v_call: TRBV12-3/TRBV12-4
j_call: TRBJ1-1
clone_size: few

cdr3_aa: SARRQRESSYNEQF
v_call: TRBV20-1
j_call: TRBJ2-1
clone_size: NA

cdr3_aa: ASSPDRNNQPQH
v_call: TRBV27
j_call: TRBJ1-5
clone_size: NA

cdr3_aa: ASSPQGDLAKNIQY
v_call: TRBV4-2
j_call: TRBJ2-4
clone_size: NA

cdr3_aa: ASSGISYEQY
v_call: TRBV12-3/TRBV12-4
j_call: TRBJ2-7
clone_size: NA

cdr3_aa: ASSDGGGAYNEQF
v_call: TRBV6-8
j_call: TRBJ2-1
clone_size: NA

cdr3_aa: ASSLLDTQNTEAF
v_call: TRBV7-6
j_call: TRBJ1-1
clone_size: few

cdr3_aa: ASSSMELSSYNEQF
v_call: TRBV7-6
j_call: TRBJ2-1
clone_size: many

cdr3_aa: ASSQHSGDGYGYT
v_call: TRBV4-3
j_call: TRBJ1-2
clone_size: few

cdr3_aa: ASSLAGGPPDTQY
v_call: TRBV7-8
j_call: TRBJ2-3
clone_size: NA

cdr3_aa: ASSDGSSYNEQF
v_call: TRBV14
j_call: TRBJ2-1
clone_size: NA

cdr3_aa: ASSASSGGTKTQY
v_call: TRBV5-4
j_call: TRBJ2-5
clone_size: NA

cdr3_aa: AISESYDGPHEQF
v_call: TRBV10-3
j_call: TRBJ2-1
clone_size: NA

cdr3_aa: ASSSIPGTSASTDTQY
v_call: TRBV7-2
j_call: TRBJ2-3
clone_size: once

cdr3_aa: AKRRTGLNTGELF
v_call: TRBV30
j_call: TRBJ2-2
clone_size: many